This TCR beta chain was obtained from a study of identical twins. General study results and limits: Fewer insertions marked abundant cord blood beta clonotypes; young adult naive trended weakly, memory not at all.

Germline trimming cut 4 bases from V and 5 bases from J; bases unmatched to any gene: 8. Germline loops: CDR1 SGHDT, CDR2 YYEEEE. This CDR3 is built from 15 residues. For this clonotype: Its specificity is not known.

Carrying unique molecular identifiers, the cDNA also gained a universal primer site through template switching. Using its own MiXCR run on the 5' RACE reads, TCRdb lists one record per CDR3 protein. The sample shows some 1,700,000 distinct CDR3 sequences, under 35% of them seen only once. The sample was cord blood. This clonotype originated in a newborn girl in good health. The gene calls are TRBV5-6 and TRBJ2-4; 8 bases are shared with TRBD1. CDR3 bases: TGTGCCAGCAGCCGTCTAGACAGGGGACAAAACATTCAGTACTTC. Protein product: CASSRLDRGQNIQYF.